Presented here are 15 T cell receptor beta chains from one specimen sequenced in a study of blood T cell repertoires in COVID-19. The data were produced by immunoSEQ multiplex PCR, yet TCRdb's version contains in-frame clones alone and is incomplete. Among approximately 230,000 clones listed, roughly nine tenths were seen once. Material for sequencing was peripheral blood. Receptor source: a young man with active or convalescent COVID-19.

The chain links TRBV4-3 to TRBJ2-1, with D possibly TRBD2 on 6 matching bases. The CDR3 length is 13 residues. Trimming cost V 1 base and J 7 bases, with 8 bases left between them. Germline V gene lookup returns CDR1 LGHNA and CDR2 YSLEER. CDR3 sequence reads: CASSQGGENEQFF. CDR3 coding DNA: TGCGCCAGCAGCCAAGGGGGGGAGAATGAGCAGTTCTTC.

The rearrangement links TRBV28 to TRBJ1-5; D perhaps matches TRBD1 (5 bases). CDR1 is MDHEN, CDR2 SYDVKM, per germline. V lost 6 bases to trimming and J lost 5 bases, with 17 bases between them. The CDR3 runs 15 residues. Here the CDR3 DNA reads TGTGCCAGCAGCGACGGGACTGCCGTTTATCAGCCCCAGCATTTT. Protein: CASSDGTAVYQPQHF.

This chain joins TRBV27 and TRBJ1-5; TRBD1 aligns across 7 bases. The germline CDR1 and CDR2 sequences are MNHEY and SMNVEV (reference sequence). The CDR3 has 16 residues. V was clipped by 5 bases and J by 2 bases; unmatched bases: 9. CDR3 in DNA: TGTGCCAGCAGTCGAACAGGGGCGGAGGGCAATCAGCCCCAGCATTTT. This codes for CASSRTGAEGNQPQHF.

The rearrangement links TRBV7-2 to TRBJ1-1; D may be TRBD1 (6 bases). The CDR3 sequence is 13 residues long. V dropped 7 bases and J dropped 5 bases, with 14 bases sitting between them. Looked up from germline, CDR1 is SGHTA and CDR2 is FQGNSA. CDR3 protein: CASTQGLETEAFF. The CDR3 nucleotides read TGTGCCAGCACCCAGGGGTTGGAAACTGAAGCTTTCTTT.

CDR3 amino acids: CASKGTRGVFQDTQYF. CDR3 sequence (DNA): TGTGCCAGTAAAGGGACTAGGGGGGTTTTCCAAGATACGCAGTATTTT. The V gene is TRBV19, the J gene TRBJ2-3, with 8 bases fitting TRBD2. Germline V gene lookup returns CDR1 LNHDA and CDR2 SQIVND (reference sequence). This CDR3 region has 16 residues. J lost 5 bases, V lost 7 bases, and 14 bases had no gene match.

The chain has TRBV2 and TRBJ1-5, with D possibly being TRBD1 (6 bases). This CDR3 contains 14 residues. Per the germline V gene, CDR1 is SNHLY and CDR2 is FYNNEI. V was pared by 4 bases and J by 1 base, with 8 bases between. The CDR3 sequence is CASSVQGSNQPQHF. The CDR3, as DNA: TGTGCCAGCAGTGTTCAGGGGAGCAATCAGCCCCAGCATTTT.

For the CDR3, the DNA is TGTGCCAGCAGCCCAGGGAAGGGAAGGGGTAGTGAAAAACTGTTTTTT. Its translation: CASSPGKGRGSEKLFF. The V and J genes are TRBV14 and TRBJ1-4; maybe TRBD1 (5 bases). The CDR3 runs 16 residues. The germline CDR1 and CDR2 sequences are SGHDN and FVKESK. V lost 4 bases and J 7 bases, leaving 19 bases between the germline ends.

This clone has more than one count but fewer than ten. This chain connects TRBV6-6 to TRBJ1-2, with 9 bases matching TRBD1. Trimming at V came to 4 bases and at J to 3 bases, leaving 9 bases not matched to a gene. CDR3 size: 16 residues. CDR1 and CDR2 (germline): MNHNY, SVGAGI (reference sequence). The CDR3 is CASSSATGGTHYGYTF. CDR3 DNA sequence: TGTGCCAGCAGTTCCGCGACAGGGGGGACCCACTATGGCTACACCTTC.

The chain employs TRBV19 and TRBJ2-6; D may be TRBD2 (7 bases). The CDR3 spans 14 residues. CDR1 and CDR2 from the germline V gene are LNHDA and SQIVND (reference sequence). V lost 8 bases, J lost 3 bases, and 11 bases lay in between. This chain's CDR3 is CASRGAGGANVLTF. CDR3 in DNA: TGTGCCAGTCGGGGGGCTGGTGGGGCCAACGTCCTGACTTTC.

This chain uses TRBV20-1 with TRBJ1-2; the D is unclear. The germline V and J ends were trimmed by 3 bases and 5 bases, with 10 bases remaining between them. CDR1 and CDR2 (germline): DFQATT, SNEGSKA (reference sequence). This CDR3 comprises 12 residues. The CDR3 protein is CSASRRIYGYTF. CDR3 nucleotide sequence: TGCAGTGCTAGTCGGCGGATATATGGCTACACCTTC.

This chain joins TRBV19 and TRBJ2-7; TRBD2 agrees at 7 bases. J gave up 6 bases and V 3 bases, and 5 bases lay outside the gene matches. This CDR3 has 13 amino acids. The germline gives CDR1 LNHDA, CDR2 SQIVND (reference sequence). CDR3 protein: CASSMNPGGEQYF. The CDR3 coding sequence is TGTGCCAGTAGTATGAACCCGGGGGGCGAGCAGTACTTC.

The chain uses TRBV19 and TRBJ1-5; 9 bases line up with TRBD1. Trimming at V came to 3 bases and at J to 2 bases, leaving 2 bases not matched to a gene. Per the germline V gene, CDR1 is LNHDA and CDR2 is SQIVND (reference sequence). This CDR3 is 15 amino acids long. CDR3 coding DNA: TGTGCCAGTAGTATGACAGGGGGGCGCAATCAGCCCCAGCATTTT. Encoded protein: CASSMTGGRNQPQHF.

The sample holds one count of this clone. The genes are TRBV7-2 and TRBJ2-1; TRBD2 aligns across 16 bases. The V gene's germline CDR1 is SGHTA and CDR2 FQGNSA. This CDR3 is 19 amino acids long. V was pared by 7 bases and J by 9 bases, with 18 bases of the junction left unmatched. For the CDR3, the DNA is TGTGCCAGCATCGACCCTAGAACGGGGACTAGCGGGAGGGCCTTTGAGCAGTTCTTC. This gives the protein CASIDPRTGTSGRAFEQFF.

The chain carries TRBV6-5 and TRBJ2-1; tentative D call: TRBD2 (5 bases). V lost 8 bases to trimming and J lost 3 bases, with 11 bases between them. Germline V CDR1 and CDR2: MNHEY, SVGAGI. The CDR3 consists of 13 residues. CDR3 DNA sequence: TGTGCCAGCTCGGACGGGATCTACAATGAGCAGTTCTTC. Protein product: CASSDGIYNEQFF.

This rearrangement joins TRBV6-5 to TRBJ2-7; D is possibly TRBD2 (6 bases). V lost 6 bases, J lost 10 bases, and 13 bases lay in between. Germline lookup yields CDR1 MNHEY and CDR2 SVGAGI. The CDR3 runs to 11 residues. CDR3 sequence: CASRSSGRQYF. The CDR3 region has the DNA TGTGCCAGCAGATCCTCCGGGAGACAGTACTTC.